The sequence of this T cell receptor beta chain was determined in a study of control samples from healthy donors and cancer patients. Looked up from germline, CDR1 is KGHSH and CDR2 is LQKENI. This CDR3 spans 16 amino acids. V lost 4 bases and J lost 4; bases outside the gene matches: 10. The repertoire was sequenced with immunoSEQ multiplex PCR; TCRdb's copy has only in-frame clones and lacks some. Of some 120,000 clones listed, under 95% are singletons. The sequence derives from a middle-aged man with head and neck cancer. The V and J genes are TRBV18 and TRBJ2-5, with 9 bases matching TRBD1. The sequenced sample was PBMCs. The CDR3 here is CASSRFGTGYGETQYF. In DNA, the CDR3 is TGTGCCAGCTCACGGTTCGGGACAGGGTACGGAGAGACCCAGTACTTC.